This TCR beta chain derives from a study of T cell responses to AZD1222 COVID-19 vaccine. The assay was immunoSEQ multiplex PCR, and TCRdb's table has in-frame clones only and misses some. This sample has about 140,000 clones, with roughly nine tenths found just once. V was trimmed by 5 bases and J by 4 bases, leaving 17 bases between them. Germline-derived CDR1 and CDR2 are SGHVS and FQNEAQ. The CDR3 totals 15 residues. The chain employs TRBV7-8 and TRBJ2-5; no firm D call. The material was peripheral blood, obtained on day 0 of AZD1222 vaccination. The TCR comes from an adult in good health. The CDR3 loop reads CASSRRRVGGETQYF. The CDR3 DNA is TGTGCCAGCAGCCGGCGCCGGGTAGGTGGAGAGACCCAGTACTTC.